Below, 24 T cell receptor beta chains from the same sample are listed, as sequenced in a study of PD-1 blockade in classical Hodgkin lymphoma (TCRdb year 2020). Reading the label with the study, this specimen's time point is: cycle 2 day 1 (C2D1) of nivolumab. Every trial patient had relapsed after autologous stem cell transplantation, and cohorts A, B and C differed in prior brentuximab vedotin exposure. Libraries were built with the immunoSEQ multiplex PCR assay. TCRdb provides this immuneACCESS table in a form limited to in-frame rearrangements. Some clones are lacking; in checked studies, under half of them reflect an unresolved V gene, and why the rest are absent is not known. The sample table shows roughly 30,000 clones, and approximately 70% are seen once. Clones ranked in the top ten supply 20% to 30% of the sample. The input for sequencing was peripheral blood mononuclear cells (PBMCs), taken before the second cycle of nivolumab. These receptors were taken from a human donor with classical Hodgkin lymphoma.

The chain recombines TRBV7-8 with TRBJ1-1, with a tentative D call TRBD1 (6 bases). Trimming removed 4 bases from V and 1 base from J, with 16 bases in between. The CDR3 loop spans 16 amino acids. Per germline, CDR1 SGHVS and CDR2 FQNEAQ. In DNA, the CDR3 is TGTGCCAGCAGCTCCTTCCAGGGCAGGGGGAACACTGAAGCTTTCTTT. As protein: CASSSFQGRGNTEAFF.

The chain is built from TRBV4-3 and TRBJ1-1; D is ambiguous. The CDR3 spans 13 residues. In germline, CDR1 is LGHNA, CDR2 YSLEER. V lost 0 bases and J 7 bases, leaving 9 bases between the germline ends. The CDR3 loop reads CASSQDFPGEAFF. In DNA, the CDR3 is TGCGCCAGCAGCCAAGATTTCCCGGGTGAAGCTTTCTTT.

The chain carries TRBV6-5 and TRBJ1-6; tentative D call: TRBD1 (5 bases). Trimming took 2 bases from V and 6 from J, leaving 14 bases between them. The CDR3 has 16 amino acids. CDR1 and CDR2 from the germline V gene are MNHEY and SVGAGI. DNA of the CDR3: TGTGCCAGCAGTTACCTTCCAGGGAATAGTAATTCACCCCTCCACTTT. Translation: CASSYLPGNSNSPLHF.

This clone was counted between two and nine times. The chain joins TRBV6-1 to TRBJ1-2; D unclear. Trimming took 8 bases from V and 8 from J, leaving 9 bases between them. The CDR3 has 10 residues. Germline CDR1 and CDR2: MNHNS and SASEGT. The CDR3: CASGRGGYTF. The CDR3 coding sequence is TGTGCCAGCGGGCGTGGGGGCTACACCTTC.

The chain has TRBV11-2 and TRBJ2-2, with TRBD2 matching over 10 bases. The CDR3 loop spans 18 amino acids. The V gene end was trimmed by 5 bases and the J gene end by 4 bases; junction bases not matched to a gene: 13. Germline CDR1 is SGHAT and CDR2 is FQNNGV. The CDR3 sequence: CASSRRAGGPRGTGELFF. The CDR3 DNA sequence: TGTGCCAGCAGCCGACGAGCGGGAGGGCCCCGCGGCACCGGGGAGCTGTTTTTT.

This chain joins TRBV5-1 and TRBJ2-5; 9 bases line up with TRBD2. There are 15 residues in the CDR3. The V gene end was trimmed by 6 bases and the J gene end by 1 base; junction bases not matched to a gene: 7. Germline V lookup: CDR1 SGHRS, CDR2 YFSETQ. Here the CDR3 reads CASTGSGGFQETQYF. Written as DNA, the CDR3 is TGCGCCAGCACGGGGAGCGGGGGGTTCCAAGAGACCCAGTACTTC. The whole variable domain, filled in from reference TRBV5-1 and TRBJ2-5, reads KAGVTQTPRYLIKTRGQQVTLSCSPISGHRSVSWYQQTPGQGLQFLFEYFSETQRNKGNFPGRFSGRQFSNSRSEMNVSTLELGDSALYLCASTGSGGFQETQYFGPGTRLLVL.

The chain couples TRBV29-1 to TRBJ2-3, with D possibly being TRBD1 or TRBD2 (5 bases each). This CDR3 is built from 15 residues. The V end lost 1 base, the J end lost 0 bases, and 11 bases lay between the germline ends. Germline assignment: CDR1 SQVTM and CDR2 ANQGSEA. The CDR3 region is CSVEGGISSTDTQYF. DNA of the CDR3: TGCAGCGTTGAAGGGGGGATATCTAGCACAGATACGCAGTATTTT.

This clone was detected a few times. The chain joins TRBV2 to TRBJ2-1; TRBD2 matches at 8 bases. CDR3 length: 15 residues. The germline gives CDR1 SNHLY, CDR2 FYNNEI. Unmatched junction bases numbered 6, after V lost 3 bases and J lost 5 bases. In DNA, the CDR3 is TGTGCCAGCAGTGATCTGGCGGGAGGAAACAATGAGCAGTTCTTC. Its translation is CASSDLAGGNNEQFF.

V gene TRBV10-1 combines with J gene TRBJ1-6, with 7 bases identical to TRBD1. The CDR3 has 14 amino acids. The ends lost 6 bases at V and 7 bases at J; junction bases unmatched: 6. Germline V gene sequence: CDR1 WNHNN, CDR2 SYGVQD (reference sequence). CDR3 region: CASSPGQPNSPLHF. In nucleotides, the CDR3 is TGCGCCAGCAGCCCGGGACAGCCCAATTCACCCCTCCACTTT.

The chain links TRBV4-2 to TRBJ1-4, with D possibly matching TRBD1 (5 bases). The CDR3 is 15 residues long. Germline-derived CDR1 and CDR2 are LGHNA and YNFKEQ. The V gene lost 4 bases and the J gene lost 8 bases, with 17 bases spanning the gap. CDR3 nucleotides: TGTGCCAGCAGCCCGCCGGGCGGGAGGGGAGAAAAACTGTTTTTT. Amino acid sequence: CASSPPGGRGEKLFF.

The J gene is TRBJ2-5, the V gene TRBV9; maybe TRBD1 (6 bases). Trimming took 3 bases from V and 2 from J, leaving 20 bases between them. The germline CDR1 and CDR2 sequences are SGDLS and YYNGEE. The CDR3 is made up of 17 amino acids. Written as DNA, the CDR3 is TGTGCCAGCAGCGGAGACGACGTGGGGGCCCTACAAGAGACCCAGTACTTC. This codes for CASSGDDVGALQETQYF.

This clone was detected only a few times. The gene calls are TRBV7-9 and TRBJ1-1, with D uncertain. The germline V and J ends were trimmed by 5 bases and 6 bases, with 13 bases remaining between them. The V gene's germline CDR1 is SEHNR and CDR2 FQNEAQ (reference sequence). The CDR3 is 13 residues long. CDR3 sequence (DNA): TGTGCCAGCAGCGTCGGAGCCCGGGCTGAAGCTTTCTTT. Translating gives CASSVGARAEAFF.

The J gene is TRBJ1-1, the V gene TRBV27; D is ambiguous. Between the trimmed V and J ends, which lost 7 bases and 1 base, there was a span of 10 bases. Looked up from germline, CDR1 is MNHEY and CDR2 is SMNVEV (reference sequence). This CDR3 comprises 13 residues. The CDR3 region has the DNA TGTGCCAGCATTGGGGAGGGGAACACTGAAGCTTTCTTT. This gives the protein CASIGEGNTEAFF.

The chain has TRBV7-8 and TRBJ1-1; a weak D match, TRBD1 (5 bases). The CDR3 loop spans 14 amino acids. V lost 4 bases and J 4 bases, leaving 13 bases between the germline ends. Germline CDR1 reads SGHVS; CDR2 reads FQNEAQ. The CDR3: CASSSAGIGTEAFF. In DNA form, the CDR3 reads TGTGCCAGCAGCTCGGCAGGGATCGGCACTGAAGCTTTCTTT.

The chain is built from TRBV6-1 and TRBJ2-3; D remains ambiguous. Per germline, CDR1 MNHNS and CDR2 SASEGT. Trimming stripped 8 bases from V and 3 bases from J, with 12 bases between. The CDR3 consists of 13 residues. The CDR3, as DNA: TGTGCCAGCGGCCGATTCTTGACAGATACGCAGTATTTT. This codes for CASGRFLTDTQYF.

The chain is built from TRBV15 and TRBJ2-6, with D possibly being TRBD1 or TRBD2 (5 bases each). Germline V gene sequence: CDR1 LNHNV, CDR2 YYDKDF (reference sequence). The CDR3 has 19 residues. Trimming left V 2 bases short and J 0 bases short, with 17 bases between. The CDR3 nucleotides read TGTGCCACCAGCAGAAAGTCCGGGACGGTGAGCTCTGGGGCCAACGTCCTGACTTTC. The encoded protein is CATSRKSGTVSSGANVLTF.

This clone was observed a few times. The chain carries TRBV4-3 and TRBJ2-5; D remains ambiguous. The CDR3 extends over 14 amino acids. The V and J ends lost 0 bases and 4 bases respectively, with 9 bases between them. The V gene's germline CDR1 is LGHNA and CDR2 YSLEER. CDR3 nucleotide sequence: TGCGCCAGCAGCCAAGAAAAATACAGAGAGACCCAGTACTTC. Its protein product is CASSQEKYRETQYF.

The chain uses TRBV9 and TRBJ2-5; D perhaps matches TRBD2 (5 bases). CDR1 SGDLS and CDR2 YYNGEE come from the germline V gene. The CDR3 is 14 amino acids. V was shortened by 2 bases and J by 5 bases, with 13 bases between the two germline ends. The CDR3 here is CASSVGGYAETQYF. CDR3 coding DNA: TGTGCCAGCAGCGTGGGCGGGTACGCGGAGACCCAGTACTTC.

The chain uses TRBV29-1 and TRBJ2-1; 7 positions agree with TRBD1. Per the germline V gene, CDR1 is SQVTM and CDR2 is ANQGSEA. The CDR3 runs to 16 residues. The V and J ends lost 6 bases and 2 bases, in that order; junction bases with no gene match: 13. As DNA, the CDR3 is TGCAGCGTCAAACCAATAACAGGGGTACCCTACAATGAGCAGTTCTTC. As protein: CSVKPITGVPYNEQFF.

The chain recombines TRBV6-5 with TRBJ1-2; D is uncertain. The V and J ends lost 5 bases and 1 base respectively, with 11 bases between them. This CDR3 is 14 amino acids long. Per the germline V gene, CDR1 is MNHEY and CDR2 is SVGAGI. The CDR3 reads CASSQLARNYGYTF. CDR3 nucleotides: TGTGCCAGCAGTCAGCTTGCGCGTAACTATGGCTACACCTTC.

This chain connects TRBV5-6 to TRBJ2-5; 7 positions match TRBD2. Losses at the gene ends were 1 base for V and 7 bases for J; bases not matched to a gene: 13. Germline values: CDR1 SGHDT, CDR2 YYEEEE. This CDR3 contains 16 residues. The CDR3 coding sequence is TGTGCCAGCAGCTTGCCCAATGGGGGGGATATGGGGACCCAGTACTTC. It codes for CASSLPNGGDMGTQYF.

The chain combines TRBV19 with TRBJ2-2, with D possibly being TRBD1 (6 bases). Trimming stripped 3 bases from V and 5 bases from J, with 16 bases between. Per germline, CDR1 LNHDA and CDR2 SQIVND (reference sequence). The CDR3 has 16 amino acids. The CDR3 nucleotides read TGTGCCAGTAGTATGGACAGCTTTTATGGTACCGGGGAGCTGTTTTTT. Amino acids: CASSMDSFYGTGELFF.

The rearrangement uses TRBV7-9 and TRBJ1-4, with a possible D match to TRBD1 (6 bases). The CDR3 spans 16 residues. Trimming removed 2 bases from V and 6 bases from J, with 16 bases in between. CDR1 SEHNR and CDR2 FQNEAQ come from the germline V gene (reference sequence). CDR3 amino acids: CASSLRFGGEHEKLFF. CDR3 nucleotide sequence: TGTGCCAGCAGCTTAAGGTTCGGGGGCGAGCATGAAAAACTGTTTTTT. Supplemented by reference TRBV7-9 and TRBJ1-4, the full variable domain reads DTGVSQNPRHKITKRGQNVTFRCDPISEHNRLYWYRQTLGQGPEFLTYFQNEAQLEKSRLLSDRFSAERPKGSFSTLEIQRTEQGDSAMYLCASSLRFGGEHEKLFFGSGTQLSVL.

This clone was picked up a small number of times. The rearrangement uses TRBV18 and TRBJ1-4, with D tentatively TRBD1 (5 bases). Trimming cost V 6 bases and J 8 bases, with 13 bases left between them. Germline-derived CDR1 and CDR2 are KGHSH and LQKENI. This CDR3 spans 13 amino acids. The CDR3 spells CASSPGTAEKLFF. The CDR3 DNA sequence: TGTGCCAGCTCTCCAGGGACGGCGGAAAAACTGTTTTTT. Supplemented by reference TRBV18 and TRBJ1-4, the full variable domain reads NAGVMQNPRHLVRRRGQEARLRCSPMKGHSHVYWYRQLPEEGLKFMVYLQKENIIDESGMPKERFSAEFPKEGPSILRIQQVVRGDSAAYFCASSPGTAEKLFFGSGTQLSVL.